This T cell receptor beta chain was sequenced in a study of T-cell reconstitution after alpha-beta-depleted transplantation in children (TCRdb year 2016). The study in broad terms: The study quantitatively tracked T-cell immune reconstitution after TCRalphabeta/CD19-depleted allogeneic hematopoietic cell transplantation in children using TCR repertoire profiling.

Overall study results and their limits: The apparently early recovery of alphabetaT-cell counts about two months after transplant reportedly depended on only several hundred rapidly expanded clones that came from non-depleted graft cells. In some patients, high TCRbeta diversity at day 60 was attributed to recipient T cells and intrathymic progenitors that had survived conditioning. Over subsequent months, a decline in hyperexpanded clone frequencies was noted, and after one year, T-cell counts and TCRbeta diversity were mostly ascribed to newly produced T cells.

Libraries came from PCR. TCRdb lists the instrument as Illumina HiSeq 2500. To normalize quantification of the TCRbeta repertoire, the TCR libraries were built with molecular barcoding that relied on unique molecular identifiers. TCRdb reprocessed the public reads (quality trimming at Q25 with fastp, clone calling with MiXCR) and kept in-frame beta chains. Records with the same CDR3 protein are collapsed into one entry carrying the most frequent genes and DNA. This sample is represented by about 300,000 distinct CDR3 sequences; approximately 7.3% of them were singletons. The ten top clones hold approximately 8.6% of the sample. A word on this clonotype: Its antigen has not been determined. No base-level quality is on record; no much larger clone is a single base apart.

Between the V and J ends, shortened by 4 bases and 5 bases respectively, the junction contains 26 bases. The germline V gene sets CDR1 to SGHAT and CDR2 to FQNNGV. The CDR3 contains 18 residues, cysteine and phenylalanine counted. Here the CDR3 DNA is all that survives: 54 bases in frame from base 1. According to the study, the label for this sample's treatment or condition signals: allogeneic hematopoietic cell transplantation with graft depleted of TCRalphabeta T cells and CD19 B cells. The children who served as transplant recipients had been given grafts of TCRalphabeta/CD19-depleted allogeneic hematopoietic cells.

Rearrangement joined TRBV11-2 to TRBJ2-5; the D region possibly corresponds to TRBD1 (6 bases align). This TCR derives from a female patient between 2 and 10 years old who had a stem cell transplant for Fanconi anemia, so the T cells may come from the graft donor. Sequencing was performed on peripheral blood, taken 360 days after TCRalphabeta/CD19-depleted stem cell transplant. The nucleotides are TGTGCCAGCAGCTCAAGGGGGTTTGGTCTGATGCCGGGGGAGACCCAGTACTTC. It translates as CASSSRGFGLMPGETQYF.